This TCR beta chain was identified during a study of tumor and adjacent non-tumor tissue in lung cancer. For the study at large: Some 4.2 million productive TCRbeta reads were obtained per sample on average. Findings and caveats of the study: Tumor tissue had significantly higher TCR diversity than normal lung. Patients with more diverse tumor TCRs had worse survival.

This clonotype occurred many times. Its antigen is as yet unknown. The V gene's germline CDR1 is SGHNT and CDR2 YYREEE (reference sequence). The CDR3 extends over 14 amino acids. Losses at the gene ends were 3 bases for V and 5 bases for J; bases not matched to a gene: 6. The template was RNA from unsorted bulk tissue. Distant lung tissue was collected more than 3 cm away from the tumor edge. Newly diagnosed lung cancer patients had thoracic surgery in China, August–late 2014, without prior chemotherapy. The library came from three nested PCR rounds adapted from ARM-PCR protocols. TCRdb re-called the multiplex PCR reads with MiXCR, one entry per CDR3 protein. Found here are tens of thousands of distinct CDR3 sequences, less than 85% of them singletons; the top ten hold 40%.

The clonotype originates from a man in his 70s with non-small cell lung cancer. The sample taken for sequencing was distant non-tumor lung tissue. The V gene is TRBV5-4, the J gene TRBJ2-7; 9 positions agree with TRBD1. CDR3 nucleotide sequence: TGTGCCAGCAGCTCCGGGACAGGGCTTCACGAGCAGTACTTC. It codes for CASSSGTGLHEQYF.